Each of the 14 T cell receptor beta chains below was sequenced from the same sample in a study of Tregs in tolerant kidney transplant recipients. Profiling relied on immunoSEQ multiplex PCR, and the TCRdb table lists in-frame clones only, not all of them. The sample contains about 46,000 clones, roughly 89% of which appear only once. The sequenced material came from Tregs from blood. The receptors stem from a human donor in good health.

The rearrangement links TRBV19 to TRBJ1-2; D gene unclear. The CDR3 loop spans 10 amino acids. CDR1 is LNHDA, CDR2 SQIVND, per germline (reference sequence). The V end lost 8 bases, the J end lost 6 bases, and 7 bases lay between the germline ends. The CDR3 is CASWWNGYTF. The CDR3 nucleotides are TGTGCCAGTTGGTGGAATGGCTACACCTTC.

V is TRBV18 and J is TRBJ1-1, with 9 positions matching TRBD1. V shed 3 bases, J shed 7 bases, and the junction held 9 bases outside the gene matches. Germline-derived CDR1 and CDR2 are KGHSH and LQKENI. The CDR3 loop spans 15 amino acids. The DNA of the CDR3 is TGTGCCAGCTCACCGAGATCCGGGACAGGGATTGAAGCTTTCTTT. This translates into CASSPRSGTGIEAFF.

The V and J genes are TRBV5-1 and TRBJ2-2; D perhaps matches TRBD2 (5 bases). The CDR3 is 16 residues long. CDR1 SGHRS and CDR2 YFSETQ come from the germline V gene. The V end was cut by 4 bases, the J end by 6 bases, with 19 bases between. CDR3 nucleotide sequence: TGCGCCAGCAGCCCCGGGATAGAGGAGACTTCCGGGGAGCTGTTTTTT. Amino acid sequence: CASSPGIEETSGELFF.

The V gene is TRBV5-1, the J gene TRBJ2-2; D might be TRBD1 (5 bases). The V gene's germline CDR1 is SGHRS and CDR2 YFSETQ. The CDR3 is 16 amino acids. The ends were cut back, 3 bases at V and 3 bases at J, with 15 bases in the middle. The CDR3 loop reads CASSWISQGHTGELFF. CDR3 nucleotide sequence: TGCGCCAGCAGCTGGATAAGCCAGGGCCACACCGGGGAGCTGTTTTTT. The complete variable domain, with remaining parts taken from reference TRBV5-1 and TRBJ2-2, reads KAGVTQTPRYLIKTRGQQVTLSCSPISGHRSVSWYQQTPGQGLQFLFEYFSETQRNKGNFPGRFSGRQFSNSRSEMNVSTLELGDSALYLCASSWISQGHTGELFFGEGSRLTVL.

The CDR3 sequence is CASSPGQGNGKYEFF. The CDR3 region has the DNA TGTGCCAGCTCACCGGGACAGGGAAACGGAAAGTATGAGTTCTTC. The V gene is TRBV18, the J gene TRBJ2-1; 9 bases agree with TRBD1. The J segment lost 14 bases and the V segment lost 3 bases, leaving 14 bases of the junction unmatched. This CDR3 region has 15 residues. Germline lookup yields CDR1 KGHSH and CDR2 LQKENI.

In regard to this clone: Because the CDR3's place on the DNA is in doubt, the DNA is left out and the CDR3 is given as listed by TCRdb. The chain carries TRBV21-1 and TRBJ2-4; the table's D call, TRBD2, was not checked against the DNA. TRBV21-1 is designated a pseudogene. The CDR3 is 17 residues long, ends included. CDR3 sequence: CASSKVGRGIAKNIQYF.

The chain joins TRBV7-6 to TRBJ2-7; maybe TRBD1 (6 bases). With 1 base removed from V and 4 bases from J, the gap between germline ends came to 11 bases. The CDR3 sequence is 14 residues long. Germline-derived CDR1 and CDR2 are SGHVS and FNYEAQ. The CDR3 loop is CASSLVRDTYEQYF. CDR3 nucleotides: TGTGCCAGCAGCTTAGTAAGGGACACTTACGAGCAGTACTTC.

V usage is TRBV7-2 and J usage is TRBJ2-5; 9 bases map to TRBD2. The CDR3 covers 16 residues. The J segment lost 4 bases and the V segment lost 4 bases, leaving 10 bases of the junction unmatched. The germline V gene has CDR1 SGHTA and CDR2 FQGNSA. The CDR3 loop is CASSSPLAGPRETQYF. Here the CDR3 DNA reads TGTGCCAGCAGCTCCCCACTAGCGGGCCCGCGAGAGACCCAGTACTTC.

This clone has just a few counts. This chain uses TRBV19 with TRBJ2-7, with D tentatively TRBD2 (5 bases). Trimming took 7 bases from V and 5 from J, leaving 15 bases between them. CDR1 and CDR2 from the germline V gene are LNHDA and SQIVND (reference sequence). CDR3 length: 13 residues. The CDR3 DNA follows: TGTGCCAGTAAAGCGGACGGAGGAAACGAGCAGTACTTC. It specifies CASKADGGNEQYF.

The chain carries TRBV6-1 and TRBJ2-2; D gene ambiguous. V lost 1 base to trimming and J lost 3 bases, with 9 bases between them. The V gene's germline CDR1 is MNHNS and CDR2 SASEGT. This CDR3 is 15 amino acids long. The CDR3 protein is CASSEGWSYTGELFF. The DNA of the CDR3 is TGTGCCAGCAGTGAAGGTTGGAGTTACACCGGGGAGCTGTTTTTT.

The chain carries TRBV4-1 and TRBJ2-7; 7 bases map to TRBD2. CDR1 MGHRA and CDR2 YSYEKL come from the germline V gene. The CDR3 is 17 residues long. The ends lost 0 bases at V and 0 bases at J; junction bases unmatched: 8. The CDR3 DNA reads TGCGCCAGCAGCCAAGAGGGGTTAGCGGGTCACTCCTACGAGCAGTACTTC. Amino acids: CASSQEGLAGHSYEQYF.

The chain carries TRBV4-2 and TRBJ1-2, with 12 bases lining up with TRBD1. The V gene's germline CDR1 is LGHNA and CDR2 YNFKEQ. This CDR3 has 16 amino acids. V shed 1 base, J shed 8 bases, and the junction held 8 bases outside the gene matches. The CDR3 region has the DNA TGTGCCAGCAGCCAAGGAGCCTGGGACAGGGGGCAAGGCTACACCTTC. It is translated as CASSQGAWDRGQGYTF.

J is TRBJ2-7 and V is TRBV29-1, with TRBD1 matching over 9 bases. The CDR3 length is 12 residues. The V gene end was trimmed by 8 bases and the J gene end by 5 bases; junction bases not matched to a gene: 7. Germline values: CDR1 SQVTM, CDR2 ANQGSEA. As DNA, the CDR3 is TGCAGCTCCGGGGACAGGGAACACGAGCAGTACTTC. Its translation: CSSGDREHEQYF.

The V gene is TRBV7-2, the J gene TRBJ1-2; TRBD1 matches at 8 bases. The CDR3 runs to 16 residues. V lost 2 bases, J lost 1 base, and 6 bases stayed unmatched. Germline V lookup: CDR1 SGHTA, CDR2 FQGNSA. The CDR3 nucleotides read TGTGCCAGCAGCTTACAGGGGGCCTCGTATAACTATGGCTACACCTTC. Residues: CASSLQGASYNYGYTF.